What follows describes a single TCR beta chain. Its antigen is currently unknown. These data originate in a study of shared clonotypes between healthy human individuals. Study-wide context: For every donor, three CD4 naive, three CD4 memory, two CD8 naive and one CD8 memory plates were used. Study results and caveats: Specimens sampled were limited to blood, with tissue repertoires likely differing. Lower generation probabilities were found for non-shared clonotypes than for those shared by all four donors.

Deep-level settings were used for running the assay. Using immunoSEQ multiplex PCR, the repertoire was profiled, and TCRdb retains in-frame clones only, with some absent. Found here are a few million clones, 85% to 95% of them singletons; the top ten hold around 1.7%. In the naive CD8 group, cells lacked CD45RO and were positively selected for CCR7, so terminally differentiated effector memory CD45RA+ cells were left out. The CDR3 has 15 residues. The V gene lost 5 bases and the J gene lost 5 bases, with 18 bases spanning the gap. Looked up from germline, CDR1 is SGHVS and CDR2 is FQNEAQ. The sequence was obtained from a man younger than 35 in good health. Some clones in this sample may be carry-over from other donors' samples. This chain links TRBV7-8 with TRBJ1-2, with a tentative D call TRBD1 (6 bases). Sequencing input: naive CD8+ T cells from PBMCs. CDR3 loop: CASSINRVEKYGYTF. CDR3 DNA: TGTGCCAGCAGCATAAACAGGGTGGAGAAGTATGGCTACACCTTC. The variable domain in full, with the rest retrieved from reference TRBV7-8 and TRBJ1-2, is GAGVSQSPRYKVAKRGQDVALRCDPISGHVSLFWYQQALGQGPEFLTYFQNEAQLDKSGLPSDRFFAERPEGSVSTLKIQRTQQEDSAVYLCASSINRVEKYGYTFGSGTRLTVV.